One TCR beta chain is described in this entry. Its antigen remains unidentified. With random hexamers, about 0.45 to 1 ug RNA was reverse transcribed. The TCR beta CDR3 was amplified by immunoSEQ multiplex PCR across 54 Vbeta, 13 Jbeta. TCRdb independently ran MiXCR on the immunoSEQ multiplex PCR reads; one entry per CDR3 protein. This table holds tens of thousands of distinct CDR3 sequences, just over 90% found once. The sample originates from a study of CD8 T cells in Susac syndrome. In the study overall: Eight or nine of the sequenced Susac syndrome patients were in remission, and more than 5 had active disease.

V gave up 3 bases and J gave up 4 bases; unmatched junction bases: 4. The length of the CDR3 is 15 residues. The germline CDR1 and CDR2 sequences are SGHTA and FQGNSA. Whole-study findings and limits: By the study's own acknowledgment, its TCR sequencing and HLA analysis included relatively few individuals.

This chain joins TRBV7-2 and TRBJ2-2; 8 bases fit TRBD1. This sequence originates from a human donor with Susac syndrome. The sequencing sample was made of CD4+ T cells from PBMCs. The CDR3 here is CASSFADRATGELFF. The CDR3 DNA follows: TGTGCCAGCAGCTTTGCGGACAGGGCCACCGGGGAGCTGTTTTTT.